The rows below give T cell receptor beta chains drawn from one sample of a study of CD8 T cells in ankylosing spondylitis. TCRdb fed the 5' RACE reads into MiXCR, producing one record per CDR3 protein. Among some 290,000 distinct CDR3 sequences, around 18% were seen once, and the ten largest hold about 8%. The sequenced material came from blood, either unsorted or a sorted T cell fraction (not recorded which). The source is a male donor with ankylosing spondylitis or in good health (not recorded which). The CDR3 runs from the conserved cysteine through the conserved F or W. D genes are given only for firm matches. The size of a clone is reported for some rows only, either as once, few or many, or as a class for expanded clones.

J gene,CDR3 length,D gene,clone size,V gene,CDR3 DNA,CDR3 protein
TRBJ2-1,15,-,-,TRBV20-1,TGCAGTGCTAGAGGAGAGACGCACTCCTACAATGAGCAGTTCTTC,CSARGETHSYNEQFF
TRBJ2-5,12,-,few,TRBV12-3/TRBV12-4,TGTGCCAGCACCAGGGATAGGGAGACCCAGTACTTC,CASTRDRETQYF
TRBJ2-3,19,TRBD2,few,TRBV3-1,TGTGCCAGCAGCCAGACTGGGACTAGCGGGGGCCTCTACTCAGATACGCAGTATTTT,CASSQTGTSGGLYSDTQYF
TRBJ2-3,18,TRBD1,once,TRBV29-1,TGCAGCGTGACTGTATTGGTGACAGGGGCGTTCAACACAGATACGCAGTATTTT,CSVTVLVTGAFNTDTQYF
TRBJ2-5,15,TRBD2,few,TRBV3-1,TGTGCCAGCAGCCAAGGGACTAGCCTCCAAGAGACCCAGTACTTC,CASSQGTSLQETQYF
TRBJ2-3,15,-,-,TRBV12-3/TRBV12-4,TGTGCCAGCAGTTTGGGGCGGGTTAGCACAGATACGCAGTATTTT,CASSLGRVSTDTQYF
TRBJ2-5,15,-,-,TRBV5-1,TGCGCCAGCAGCTTGACCGGGACGTACCAAGAGACCCAGTACTTC,CASSLTGTYQETQYF
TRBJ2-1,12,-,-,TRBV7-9,TGTGCCAGCACCTTAGGGGAGAAAACCCAGTTCTTC,CASTLGEKTQFF
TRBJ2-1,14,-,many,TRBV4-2,TGTGCCAGCAGCCAAGTCAGTGGAAACAATGAGCAGTTCTTC,CASSQVSGNNEQFF
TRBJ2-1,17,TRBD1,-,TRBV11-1,TGTGCCAGCAGCTTAGTCGGAGGACAGGGCTGGTACAATGAGCAGTTCTTC,CASSLVGGQGWYNEQFF
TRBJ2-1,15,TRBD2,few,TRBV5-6,TGTGCCAGCAGCTATGGGACTAGCGGGGTCTATGAGCAGTTCTTC,CASSYGTSGVYEQFF
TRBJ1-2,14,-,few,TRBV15,TGTGCCACCAGCAGAGATCCAGGGACTAGTGGCTACACCTTC,CATSRDPGTSGYTF
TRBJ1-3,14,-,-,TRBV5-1,TGCGCCAGCAGCTTGGGAGGGCCTGGAAACACCATATATTTT,CASSLGGPGNTIYF
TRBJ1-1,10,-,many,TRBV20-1,TGCAGTGTTCGTAGGAATGAAGCTTTCTTT,CSVRRNEAFF
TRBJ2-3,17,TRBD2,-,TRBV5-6,TGTGCCAGCAGCCGGACTAGCGGGGGAGGTTACACAGATACGCAGTATTTT,CASSRTSGGGYTDTQYF
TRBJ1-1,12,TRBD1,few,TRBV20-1,TGCAGTGCTGGGGACAGGAACACTGAAGCTTTCTTT,CSAGDRNTEAFF
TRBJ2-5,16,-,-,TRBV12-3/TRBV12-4,TGTGCCAGCAGTTCCGATGGAACCAGAGTCCAAGAGACCCAGTACTTC,CASSSDGTRVQETQYF
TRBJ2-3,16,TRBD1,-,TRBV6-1,TGTGCCAGCACGGTGACAGGGGGGTTGGGCACAGATACGCAGTATTTT,CASTVTGGLGTDTQYF
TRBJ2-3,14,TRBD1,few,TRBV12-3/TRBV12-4,TGTGCCAGCAGTTTTGATCCTAACAGGGGGACGCAGTATTTT,CASSFDPNRGTQYF
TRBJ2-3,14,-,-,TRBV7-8,TGTGCCAGCAGCTTAAATAATTTTCCAGATACGCAGTATTTT,CASSLNNFPDTQYF
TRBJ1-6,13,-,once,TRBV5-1,TGCGCCAGCAGCCTCCGGCAGGAGGACACCCTCCACTTT,CASSLRQEDTLHF
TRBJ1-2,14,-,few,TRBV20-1,TGCAGTGCTAGGAACCGGGACATAAACTATGGCTACACCTTC,CSARNRDINYGYTF
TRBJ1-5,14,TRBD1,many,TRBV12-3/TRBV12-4,TGTGCCAGCAGTTTCGCTACAGGGGATCAGCCCCAGCATTTT,CASSFATGDQPQHF
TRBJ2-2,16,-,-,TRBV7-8,TGTGCCAGCAGCTTTTCCTCTCGGGGAAACACCGGGGAGCTGTTTTTT,CASSFSSRGNTGELFF
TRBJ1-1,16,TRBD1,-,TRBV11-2,TGTGCCAGCAGCTCCACAGGGGCCCGAGGCGACACTGAAGCTTTCTTT,CASSSTGARGDTEAFF
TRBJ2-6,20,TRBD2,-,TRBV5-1,TGCGCCAGCAGCTTGGTGTCTAGCGGGAGGGTTGCCTCTGGGGCCAACGTCCTGACTTTC,CASSLVSSGRVASGANVLTF
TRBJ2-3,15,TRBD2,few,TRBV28,TGTGCCAGCAGAGCGGTAGCGGGAAGCACAGATACGCAGTATTTT,CASRAVAGSTDTQYF
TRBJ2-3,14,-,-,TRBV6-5,TGTGCCAGCAGTTTCGACCCGAGCACAGATACGCAGTATTTT,CASSFDPSTDTQYF
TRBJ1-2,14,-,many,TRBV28,TGTGCCAGCAGTTTCCAGGGGCTTGCCTATGGCTACACCTTC,CASSFQGLAYGYTF
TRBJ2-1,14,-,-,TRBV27,TGTGCCAGCAGTCTCCTTACAGGTATCAATGAGCAGTTCTTC,CASSLLTGINEQFF
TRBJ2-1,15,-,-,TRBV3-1,TGTGCCAGCAGGCCTCAGAGGGGCTCCTACAATGAGCAGTTCTTC,CASRPQRGSYNEQFF
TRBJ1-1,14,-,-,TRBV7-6,TGTGCCAGCAGCTTAGGGGGGGAGAACACTGAAGCTTTCTTT,CASSLGGENTEAFF
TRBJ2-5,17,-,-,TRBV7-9,TGTGCCAGCAGCCCTACTTCCCTCGGCGCAGGGCAAGAGACCCAGTACTTC,CASSPTSLGAGQETQYF
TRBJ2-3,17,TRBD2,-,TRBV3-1,TGTGCCAGCAGCCAAGCAGTTAGCGGGGGCAGGAGAGATACGCAGTATTTT,CASSQAVSGGRRDTQYF
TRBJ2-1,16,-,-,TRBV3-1,TGTGCCAGCAGCCACCGACGGCCGGACCCTTACAATGAGCAGTTCTTC,CASSHRRPDPYNEQFF
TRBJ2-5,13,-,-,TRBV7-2,TGTGCCAGCAGCCGGGACTTGCGTGAGACCCAGTACTTC,CASSRDLRETQYF
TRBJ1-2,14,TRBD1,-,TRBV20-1,TGCAGTGCTAGTCAAAGGGGGCTCGACTATGGCTACACCTTC,CSASQRGLDYGYTF
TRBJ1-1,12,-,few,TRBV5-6,TGTGCCAGCAGCTTACAGAACACTGAAGCTTTCTTT,CASSLQNTEAFF
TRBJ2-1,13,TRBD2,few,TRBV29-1,TGCAGCGTTGATCGGACTAGCAGTTATGAGCAGTTCTTC,CSVDRTSSYEQFF
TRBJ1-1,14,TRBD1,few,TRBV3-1,TGTGCCAGCAGCCGTAAACAGGGGGGCACTGAAGCTTTCTTT,CASSRKQGGTEAFF
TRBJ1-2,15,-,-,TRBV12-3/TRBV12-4,TGTGCCAGCAGTCGGGGAGGGATCCGAAACTATGGCTACACCTTC,CASSRGGIRNYGYTF
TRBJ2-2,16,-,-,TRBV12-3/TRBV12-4,TGTGCCAGCAGTCCATCGGTCGCTAGAGGGACCGGGGAGCTGTTTTTT,CASSPSVARGTGELFF
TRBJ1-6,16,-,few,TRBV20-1,TGCAGTGCGTCACGACAGCATAGCTCCTATAATTCACCCCTCCACTTT,CSASRQHSSYNSPLHF
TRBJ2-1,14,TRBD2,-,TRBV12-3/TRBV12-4,TGTGCCAGCAGAGGACTAGCGGGAGAACATGAGCAGTTCTTC,CASRGLAGEHEQFF
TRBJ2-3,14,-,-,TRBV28,TGTGCCAGCAGCCCCAGGGGGGACACAGATACGCAGTATTTT,CASSPRGDTDTQYF
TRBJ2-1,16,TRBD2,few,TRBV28,TGTGCCAGCAGGGGACTAGCGGGAGCGGGGTACAATGAGCAGTTCTTC,CASRGLAGAGYNEQFF
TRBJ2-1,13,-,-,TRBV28,TGTGCCAGCAGCAACAGCCCGTTCGATGAGCAGTTCTTC,CASSNSPFDEQFF
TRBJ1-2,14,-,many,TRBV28,TGTGCCAGCAGTTTAGGCAGATCTAACTATGGCTACACCTTC,CASSLGRSNYGYTF
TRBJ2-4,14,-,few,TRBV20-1,TGCAGTGCGCCTTTGGTAGGGCCAGGGGACATTCAGTACTTC,CSAPLVGPGDIQYF
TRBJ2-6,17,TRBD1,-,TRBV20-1,TGCAGTGCGGCGGGGACAGGGCTAAGTCTGGGGGCCAACGTCCTGACTTTC,CSAAGTGLSLGANVLTF
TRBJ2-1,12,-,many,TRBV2,TGTGCCATTGGGGTTGGCTACAATGAGCAGTTCTTC,CAIGVGYNEQFF
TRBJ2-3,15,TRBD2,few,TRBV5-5,TGTGCCAGCAGCTTGGCCGTGGCGGGAGCTGATACGCAGTATTTT,CASSLAVAGADTQYF
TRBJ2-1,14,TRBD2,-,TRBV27,TGTGCCAGCAGTTTGACTAGCGCATACAATGAGCAGTTCTTC,CASSLTSAYNEQFF
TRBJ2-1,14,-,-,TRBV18,TGTGCCAGCTCACCATCGGGAGAGAGGGCTGAGCAGTTCTTC,CASSPSGERAEQFF
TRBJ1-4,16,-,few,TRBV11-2,TGTGCCAGCAGCTTAGGCTTGGGGGGCGGAGGTGAAAAACTGTTTTTT,CASSLGLGGGGEKLFF
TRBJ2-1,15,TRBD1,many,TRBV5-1,TGCGCCAGCAGCTTGGGGACAGGCTCCTACAATGAGCAGTTCTTC,CASSLGTGSYNEQFF
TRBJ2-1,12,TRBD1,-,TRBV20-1,TGCAGTGCTTCTCTCCCCGGGACAGGGAAGTTCTTC,CSASLPGTGKFF
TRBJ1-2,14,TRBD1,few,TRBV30,TGTGCCTGGGGGGACAGGGCCGAAGTCTATGGCTACACCTTC,CAWGDRAEVYGYTF
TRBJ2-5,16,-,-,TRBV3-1,TGTGCCAGCAGCTATACTACTAGCAGCCGCCACGGGACCCAGTACTTC,CASSYTTSSRHGTQYF
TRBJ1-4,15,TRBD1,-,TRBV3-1,TGTGCCAGCAGCTTACAAGCGGGACAGGGTGAAAAACTGTTTTTT,CASSLQAGQGEKLFF